This T cell receptor beta chain appears in the sequencing data of a study of breast tumors, draining lymph nodes, adjacent tissues. CDR1 and CDR2 from the germline V gene are MNHNY and SVGAGI (reference sequence). The CDR3 extends over 12 amino acids. V lost 9 bases to trimming and J lost 4 bases, with 12 bases between them. Axillary draining lymph nodes of breast cancer patients supplied the node samples. TCRdb reprocessed the multiplex PCR reads with MiXCR, giving one entry per CDR3 protein. The repertoire holds some 120,000 distinct CDR3 sequences, about 20% seen once, with about 2.2% in the top ten. For this clonotype: The antigen remains undetermined.

Points from the study as a whole: Luminal-like breast cancer showed significantly greater tumor-nontumor repertoire similarity than basal-like breast cancer did.

The source material was axillary lymph node tissue. The TCR was taken from a female donor with breast cancer. Some clones in this sample may be carry-over from other donors' samples. V is TRBV6-6 and J is TRBJ1-2; maybe TRBD1 (5 bases). CDR3 region: CARPGGSYGYTF. In DNA form, the CDR3 reads TGTGCCAGACCGGGGGGGAGCTATGGCTACACCTTC.